Sequencing of this T cell receptor (beta chain) was carried out in a study of vaccination and CD4 T cells after COVID-19. Whole-study context: The control cultures got either a CEFX pool, an HIV-1 Nef pool, or no peptide at all.

The sample's treatment: roughly 10-day PBMC culture with coronavirus spike peptide pools or control peptides (ViraFEST assay). CD4+ T cells that came from the unexposed donor were collected before the COVID-19 pandemic (2011-2018). Via ViraFEST, peptide pools expanded antigen-specific T cells before TCR sequencing. Each well held over 1.5 million PBMCs in IL-2 (approximately 10 IU/ml) medium with approximately 9.9 ug/ml peptide pools. Half the medium was exchanged for fresh IL-2 medium on days 3 and 7. This clonotype came up a few times. Its antigen is unidentified. The study sequenced cultured CD4+ T cell DNA using the Oncomine TCR Beta short-read assay. Genomic DNA was isolated from cultured CD4+ T cells. One entry per CDR3 protein, called by TCRdb with MiXCR from the PCR reads. The data hold several thousand distinct CDR3 sequences, with 36% observed a single time. The TCR sequence derives from a human donor in good health. The material sequenced was CD4+ T cells from blood, cultured in vitro.

The chain's CDR3 is CSASDREEPQHF. DNA for the CDR3: TGCAGTGCTTCGGACAGGGAAGAGCCCCAGCATTTT. This chain connects TRBV20-1 to TRBJ1-5; 8 bases are a match to TRBD1. Germline assignment: CDR1 DFQATT and CDR2 SNEGSKA (reference sequence). V was pared by 5 bases and J by 8 bases, with 5 bases of the junction left unmatched. CDR3 length: 12 residues.